This T cell receptor (beta chain) was profiled in a study of molecular identifiers for immune sequencing clone quantification. Regarding the study as a whole: Spiked Jurkat TCR RNA equal to one cell could reportedly be picked out among 800,000 to 1,000,000 naive cells.

This clonotype showed up just a few times. Its target is not known. TCRdb reprocessed the PCR reads via MiXCR and lists one record per CDR3 protein. Altogether 53,000 or so distinct CDR3 sequences are present, around 33% being singletons, with the ten largest covering 3.8%. V lost 6 bases, J lost 4 bases, and 10 bases lay in between. CDR1 is DFQATT, CDR2 SNEGSKA, per germline (reference sequence). CDR3 length: 11 amino acids. Sequencing was carried out using naive CD8+ T cells from blood, with Jurkat cell RNA spiked in. Subset here: FACS-sorted CD8+CD4-CCR7+CD45RA+ naive T cells. The receptor was derived from a human donor in good health. Some libraries in this study had Jurkat cell RNA spiked in. The rearrangement joins TRBV20-1 to TRBJ2-7, with D unresolved. In DNA form, the CDR3 reads TGCAGTGCGACCCTAACTTACGAGCAGTACTTC. It encodes CSATLTYEQYF.